A selection of T cell receptor beta chains follows, all from one sample in a study of a mutant IDH1 vaccine in newly diagnosed glioma. TCRdb's copy holds only in-frame clones and misses some; the assay was immunoSEQ multiplex PCR. The repertoire consists of over 30,000 clones, with more than 55% occurring once and the leading ten covering approximately 11%. No cognate antigen is known for these TCRs. The sequencing used PBMCs, collected from a glioma patient whose treatment included an IDH1 peptide vaccine. The receptor source for this set is a woman between 18 and 29 years old with glioma. CDR3s include the opening cysteine and the closing phenylalanine or tryptophan. Each record gives: V gene, J gene, CDR3 protein.

v_call: TRBV28
j_call: TRBJ2-7
cdr3_aa: CASSLNGGGYEQYF

v_call: TRBV11-3
j_call: TRBJ2-6
cdr3_aa: CASSLDSRAGANVLTF

v_call: TRBV29-1
j_call: TRBJ2-5
cdr3_aa: CSVVKGGGTQYF

v_call: TRBV20-1
j_call: TRBJ2-1
cdr3_aa: CSASYRNEQFF

v_call: TRBV6-5
j_call: TRBJ2-3
cdr3_aa: CASSLEGTTQGTQYF

v_call: TRBV4-1
j_call: TRBJ2-7
cdr3_aa: CASSHDGLAGAINTF

v_call: TRBV5-6
j_call: TRBJ1-1
cdr3_aa: CASSLFRRRDTEAFF

v_call: TRBV11-3
j_call: TRBJ1-5
cdr3_aa: CASSNYNQPQHF

v_call: TRBV4-3
j_call: TRBJ2-1
cdr3_aa: CASSLTGEGREGQFF

v_call: TRBV10-3
j_call: .
cdr3_aa: CAITGGGNDEQYF

v_call: TRBV18
j_call: TRBJ2-5
cdr3_aa: CASSQTGTGETQYF

v_call: TRBV6-5
j_call: TRBJ2-7
cdr3_aa: CASRTGLYEQYF

v_call: TRBV7-2
j_call: TRBJ2-7
cdr3_aa: CASSLAGGRSVEQYF

v_call: TRBV10-3
j_call: TRBJ2-1
cdr3_aa: CATAWEGIYNEQFF

v_call: TRBV2
j_call: TRBJ1-5
cdr3_aa: CASSEMGQGSQPQHF

v_call: TRBV28
j_call: TRBJ1-2
cdr3_aa: CASTLGGLNYGYTF

v_call: TRBV13
j_call: TRBJ1-2
cdr3_aa: CASSLFGDRDYGYTF

v_call: TRBV9
j_call: TRBJ2-3
cdr3_aa: CASSVMSTSTDTQYF

v_call: TRBV19
j_call: TRBJ1-5
cdr3_aa: CASSIKAGGNQPQHF

v_call: TRBV28
j_call: TRBJ2-2
cdr3_aa: CASSLGLPRQLNTGELFF

v_call: TRBV15
j_call: TRBJ2-5
cdr3_aa: CATSRITRETQYF

v_call: TRBV7-8
j_call: TRBJ2-3
cdr3_aa: CASSLVTSFTDTQYF

v_call: TRBV9
j_call: TRBJ2-7
cdr3_aa: CASSVGHSPYEQYF

v_call: TRBV19
j_call: TRBJ1-2
cdr3_aa: CATKDSGGYGYTF

v_call: TRBV7-2
j_call: TRBJ1-2
cdr3_aa: CASSQDRYFLNYGYTF

v_call: TRBV7-8
j_call: TRBJ2-5
cdr3_aa: CASSLGPGGLQETQYF

v_call: TRBV4-1
j_call: TRBJ2-7
cdr3_aa: CASSQNRNEQYF

v_call: TRBV7-2
j_call: TRBJ2-3
cdr3_aa: CASSLVWTIYTDTQYF

v_call: TRBV6-5
j_call: TRBJ2-7
cdr3_aa: CASTSRSGGEQYF

v_call: TRBV11-2
j_call: TRBJ1-1
cdr3_aa: CASSNRGITEAFF

v_call: TRBV7-6
j_call: TRBJ1-5
cdr3_aa: CASSAPTGGVGYQPQHF

v_call: TRBV15
j_call: TRBJ1-1
cdr3_aa: CATSRIPQGSPEAFF

v_call: TRBV4-3
j_call: TRBJ1-5
cdr3_aa: CASSQVAQSNQPQHF

v_call: TRBV27
j_call: TRBJ1-5
cdr3_aa: CASSHQGASNQPQHF

v_call: TRBV11-3
j_call: TRBJ1-1
cdr3_aa: CASSLGVWGRNTEAFF

v_call: TRBV28
j_call: TRBJ2-7
cdr3_aa: CASSWTGGVEQYF

v_call: TRBV5-5
j_call: TRBJ2-2
cdr3_aa: CASSIVTGELFF

v_call: TRBV7-2
j_call: TRBJ2-1
cdr3_aa: CASSLRSSGGNEQFF

v_call: TRBV25-1
j_call: TRBJ2-5
cdr3_aa: CASSDPNRRGTQYF

v_call: TRBV4-1
j_call: TRBJ2-2
cdr3_aa: CASSLRGLASTRGELFF

v_call: TRBV6-5
j_call: .
cdr3_aa: CASSRGYEQYF

v_call: TRBV5-1
j_call: TRBJ2-7
cdr3_aa: CASSLVPGQAQDEQYF

v_call: TRBV5-4
j_call: TRBJ2-5
cdr3_aa: CASGLGLPQYF

v_call: TRBV4-2
j_call: TRBJ1-5
cdr3_aa: CASSQDLRPGQGKVQPQHF

v_call: TRBV5-1
j_call: TRBJ2-7
cdr3_aa: CASSQQGRAYEQYF